This T cell receptor (beta chain) was retrieved from a study of CD8+ T cells in alopecia areata. Study-level results: Normal scalp showed lower clonality than lesional scalp, especially alopecia totalis/universalis. Scalp data also include sequences from resident alphabeta T cells of normal skin. Mice showed clearer TCR sharing than patients did, a gap that was possibly HLA-related.

Across a handful of patients, CD4+ cells underwent sorting into CD25+CD127- cells. CD4+ and CD8+ T cells were sorted from PBMCs stained for CD3, CD4 and CD8. Of note for this clone: Antigen: not known.

The CDR3 consists of 15 residues. Germline V lookup: CDR1 KGHSH, CDR2 LQKENI. J gave up 2 bases and V 2 bases, and 4 bases lay outside the gene matches. Extracted from the samples, RNA was reverse transcribed into cDNA to serve as the sequencing template. The table came from immunoSEQ multiplex PCR; TCRdb's copy has only in-frame clones and leaves some out. The data contain about 14,000 clones, over 50% of them singletons. V usage is TRBV18 and J usage is TRBJ1-2; 8 bases agree with TRBD1. This sequence was found in a human donor with alopecia areata. The sequenced sample consisted of CD4+ Tregs sorted from blood. The CDR3 sequence is CASSPERTGNYGYTF. CDR3 DNA sequence: TGTGCCAGCTCACCAGAAAGGACAGGGAACTATGGCTACACCTTC.